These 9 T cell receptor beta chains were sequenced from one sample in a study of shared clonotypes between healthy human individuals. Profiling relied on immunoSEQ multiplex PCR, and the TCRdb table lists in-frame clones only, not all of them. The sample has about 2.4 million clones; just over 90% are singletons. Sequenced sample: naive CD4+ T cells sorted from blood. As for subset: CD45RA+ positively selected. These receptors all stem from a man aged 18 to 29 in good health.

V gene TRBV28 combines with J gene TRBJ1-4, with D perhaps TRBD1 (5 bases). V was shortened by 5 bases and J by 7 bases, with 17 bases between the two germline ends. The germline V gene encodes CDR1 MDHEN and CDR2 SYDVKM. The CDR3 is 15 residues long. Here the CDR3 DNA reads TGTGCCAGCAGTCCCGCCGGGACGCGGGGTGAAAAACTGTTTTTT. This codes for CASSPAGTRGEKLFF.

The CDR3 region is CASSLTGGQASEAFF. The CDR3 nucleotides are TGTGCCAGCAGCTTGACAGGGGGCCAGGCCTCTGAAGCTTTCTTT. V gene TRBV5-6 combines with J gene TRBJ1-1, with TRBD1 matching 9 bases. The germline V gene has CDR1 SGHDT and CDR2 YYEEEE. V lost 1 base to trimming and J lost 6 bases; unmatched junction nucleotides: 7. The CDR3 sequence is 15 residues long.

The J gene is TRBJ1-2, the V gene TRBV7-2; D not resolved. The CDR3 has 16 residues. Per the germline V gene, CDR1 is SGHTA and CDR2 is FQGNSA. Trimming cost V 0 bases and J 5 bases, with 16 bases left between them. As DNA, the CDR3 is TGTGCCAGCAGCTTAGCCGGGCATACTTCGGGTTATGGCTACACCTTC. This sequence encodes CASSLAGHTSGYGYTF.

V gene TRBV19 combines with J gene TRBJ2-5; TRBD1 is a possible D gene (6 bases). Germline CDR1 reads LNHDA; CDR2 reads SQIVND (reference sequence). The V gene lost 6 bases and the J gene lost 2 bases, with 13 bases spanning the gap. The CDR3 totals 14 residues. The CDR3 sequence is CASRRTVAQETQYF. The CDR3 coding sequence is TGTGCCAGTAGGAGGACAGTAGCTCAAGAGACCCAGTACTTC.

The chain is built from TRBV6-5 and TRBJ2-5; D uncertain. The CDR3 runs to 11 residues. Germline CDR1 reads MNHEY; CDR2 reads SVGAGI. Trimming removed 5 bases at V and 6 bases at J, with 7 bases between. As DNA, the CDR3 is TGTGCCAGCAGTGAGTTACAGACCCAGTACTTC. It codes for CASSELQTQYF.

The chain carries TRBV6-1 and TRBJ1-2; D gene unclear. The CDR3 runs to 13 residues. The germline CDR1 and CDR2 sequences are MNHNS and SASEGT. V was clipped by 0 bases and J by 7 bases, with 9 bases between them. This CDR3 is CASSEAGSRGYTF. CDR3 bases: TGTGCCAGCAGTGAAGCAGGGTCTCGTGGCTACACCTTC.

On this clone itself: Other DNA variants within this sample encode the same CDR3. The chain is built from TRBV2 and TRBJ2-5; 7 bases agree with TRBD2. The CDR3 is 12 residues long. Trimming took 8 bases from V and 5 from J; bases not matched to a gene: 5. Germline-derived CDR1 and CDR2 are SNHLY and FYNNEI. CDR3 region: CASSASGETQYF. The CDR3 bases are TGTGCCAGCTCAGCTAGCGGCGAGACCCAGTACTTC.

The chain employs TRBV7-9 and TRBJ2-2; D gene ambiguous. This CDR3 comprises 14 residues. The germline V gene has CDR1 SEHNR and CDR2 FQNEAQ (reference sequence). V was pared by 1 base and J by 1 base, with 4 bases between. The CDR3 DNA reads TGTGCCAGCAGCTTAGAGCGGAACACCGGGGAGCTGTTTTTT. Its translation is CASSLERNTGELFF.

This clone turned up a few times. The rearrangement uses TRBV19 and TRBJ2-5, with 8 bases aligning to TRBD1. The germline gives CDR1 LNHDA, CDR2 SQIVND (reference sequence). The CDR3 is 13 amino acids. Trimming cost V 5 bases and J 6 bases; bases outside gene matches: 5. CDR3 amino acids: CASSLGQGKTQYF. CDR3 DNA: TGTGCCAGTAGTCTTGGACAGGGCAAGACCCAGTACTTC.